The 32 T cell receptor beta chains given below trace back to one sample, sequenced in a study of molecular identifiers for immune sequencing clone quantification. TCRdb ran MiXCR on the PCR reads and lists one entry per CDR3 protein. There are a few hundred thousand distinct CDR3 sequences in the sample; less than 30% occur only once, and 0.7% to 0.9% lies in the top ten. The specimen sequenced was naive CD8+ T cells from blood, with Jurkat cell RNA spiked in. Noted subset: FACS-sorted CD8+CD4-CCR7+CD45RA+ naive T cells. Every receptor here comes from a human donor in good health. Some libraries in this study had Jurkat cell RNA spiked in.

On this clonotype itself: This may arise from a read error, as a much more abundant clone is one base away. CDR3 bases: TGTGCCAGCAGCCTAAACAGGGGTAGCAACATGAACACTGAAGCTTCCTTT. Protein: CASSLNRGSNMNTEASF. V gene TRBV5-4 combines with J gene TRBJ1-1, with 7 bases lining up with TRBD1. CDR3 size: 17 residues. Germline values: CDR1 SGHNT, CDR2 YYREEE (reference sequence).

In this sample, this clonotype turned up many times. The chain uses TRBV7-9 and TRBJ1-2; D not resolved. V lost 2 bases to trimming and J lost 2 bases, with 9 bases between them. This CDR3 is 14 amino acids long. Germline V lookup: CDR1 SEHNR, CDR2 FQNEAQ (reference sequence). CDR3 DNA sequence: TGTGCCAGCAGCTTAAAACAGATAAACTATGGCTACACCTTC. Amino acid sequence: CASSLKQINYGYTF.

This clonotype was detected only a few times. The CDR3 region has the DNA TGTGCCAGCAGCCAAGTTCCGAGTTTCACAGATACGCAGTATTTT. Amino acids: CASSQVPSFTDTQYF. The rearrangement links TRBV14 to TRBJ2-3, with D hard to call. Germline-derived CDR1 and CDR2 are SGHDN and FVKESK. The CDR3 spans 15 residues. V lost 1 base, J lost 2 bases, and 10 bases lay in between. The whole variable domain, filled in from reference TRBV14 and TRBJ2-3, reads EAGVTQFPSHSVIEKGQTVTLRCDPISGHDNLYWYRRVMGKEIKFLLHFVKESKQDESGMPNNRFLAERTGGTYSTLKVQPAELEDSGVYFCASSQVPSFTDTQYFGPGTRLTVL.

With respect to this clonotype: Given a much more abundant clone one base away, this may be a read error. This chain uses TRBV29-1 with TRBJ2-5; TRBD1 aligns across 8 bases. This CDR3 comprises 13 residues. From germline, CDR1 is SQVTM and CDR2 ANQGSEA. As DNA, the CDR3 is TGCTGCGTTTTCGGGGGACAGGCAGAGACCCAGTACTTC. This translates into CCVFGGQAETQYF.

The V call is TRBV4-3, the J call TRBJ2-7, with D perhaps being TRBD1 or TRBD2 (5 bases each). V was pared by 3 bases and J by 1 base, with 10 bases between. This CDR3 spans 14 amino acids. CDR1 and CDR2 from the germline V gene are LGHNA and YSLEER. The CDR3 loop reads CASSHSEGSYEQYF. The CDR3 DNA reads TGCGCCAGCAGCCATAGCGAGGGGTCCTACGAGCAGTACTTC.

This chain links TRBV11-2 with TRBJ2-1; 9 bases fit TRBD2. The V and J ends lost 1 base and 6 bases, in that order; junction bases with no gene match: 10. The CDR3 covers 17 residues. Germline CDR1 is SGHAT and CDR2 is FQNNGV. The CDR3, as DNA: TGTGCCAGCAGCTTAGTTTTCGGCGGGGGGGCCGTCAATGAGCAGTTCTTC. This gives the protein CASSLVFGGGAVNEQFF.

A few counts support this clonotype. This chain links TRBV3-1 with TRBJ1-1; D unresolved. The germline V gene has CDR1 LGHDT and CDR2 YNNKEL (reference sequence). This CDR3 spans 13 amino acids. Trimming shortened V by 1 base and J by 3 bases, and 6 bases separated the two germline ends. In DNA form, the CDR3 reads TGTGCCAGCAGCCAAGTTGAGTACACTGAAGCTTTCTTT. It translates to CASSQVEYTEAFF.

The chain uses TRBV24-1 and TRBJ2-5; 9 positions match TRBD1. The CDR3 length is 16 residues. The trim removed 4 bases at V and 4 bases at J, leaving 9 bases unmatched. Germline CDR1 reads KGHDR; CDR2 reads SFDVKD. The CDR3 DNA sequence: TGTGCCACCAGTGACACCGGACAGGGGACGGCAGAGACCCAGTACTTC. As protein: CATSDTGQGTAETQYF.

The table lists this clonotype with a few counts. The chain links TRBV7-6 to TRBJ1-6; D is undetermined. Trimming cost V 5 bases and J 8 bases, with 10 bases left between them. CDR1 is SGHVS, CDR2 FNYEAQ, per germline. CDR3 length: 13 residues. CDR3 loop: CASSELVDSPLHF. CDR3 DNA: TGTGCCAGCAGCGAACTAGTAGATTCACCCCTCCACTTT. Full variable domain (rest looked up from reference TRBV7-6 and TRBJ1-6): GAGVSQSPRYKVTKRGQDVALRCDPISGHVSLYWYRQALGQGPEFLTYFNYEAQQDKSGLPNDRFSAERPEGSISTLTIQRTEQRDSAMYRCASSELVDSPLHFGNGTRLTVT.

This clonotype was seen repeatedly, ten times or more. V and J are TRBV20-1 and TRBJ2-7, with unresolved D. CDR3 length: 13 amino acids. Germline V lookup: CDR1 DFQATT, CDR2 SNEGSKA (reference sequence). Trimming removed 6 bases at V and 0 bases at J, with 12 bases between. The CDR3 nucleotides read TGCAGTGCCCGGGCGGCATTCTCCTACGAGCAGTACTTC. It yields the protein CSARAAFSYEQYF.

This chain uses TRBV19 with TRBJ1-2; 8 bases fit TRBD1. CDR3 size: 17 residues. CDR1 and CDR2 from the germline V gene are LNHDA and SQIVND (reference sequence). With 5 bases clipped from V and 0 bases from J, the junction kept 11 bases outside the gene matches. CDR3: CASSDTGTGLSNYGYTF. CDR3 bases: TGTGCCAGTAGTGACACCGGGACAGGACTTTCTAACTATGGCTACACCTTC.

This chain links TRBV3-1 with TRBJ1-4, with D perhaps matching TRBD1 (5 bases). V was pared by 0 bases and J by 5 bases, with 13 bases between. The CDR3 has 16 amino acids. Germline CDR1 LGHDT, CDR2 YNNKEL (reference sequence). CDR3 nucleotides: TGTGCCAGCAGCCAAGACGCCGACAGTTTAAATGAAAAACTGTTTTTT. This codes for CASSQDADSLNEKLFF.

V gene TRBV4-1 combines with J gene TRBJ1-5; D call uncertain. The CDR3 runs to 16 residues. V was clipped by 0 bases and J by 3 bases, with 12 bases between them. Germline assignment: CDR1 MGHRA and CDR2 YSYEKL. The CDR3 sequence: CASSQERGDNNQPQHF. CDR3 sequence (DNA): TGCGCCAGCAGCCAAGAACGGGGAGACAACAATCAGCCCCAGCATTTT.

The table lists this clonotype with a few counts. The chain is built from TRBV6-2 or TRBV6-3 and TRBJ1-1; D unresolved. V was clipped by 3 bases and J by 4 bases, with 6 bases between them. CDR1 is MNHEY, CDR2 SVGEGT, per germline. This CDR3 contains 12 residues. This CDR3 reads CASSYTSTEAFF. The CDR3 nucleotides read TGTGCCAGCAGTTATACCTCCACTGAAGCTTTCTTT.

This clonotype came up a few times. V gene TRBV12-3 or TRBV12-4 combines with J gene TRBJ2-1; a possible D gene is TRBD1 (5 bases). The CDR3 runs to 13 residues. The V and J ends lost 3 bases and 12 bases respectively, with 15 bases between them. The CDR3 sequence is CASSFRQLVGQFF. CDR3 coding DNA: TGTGCCAGCAGTTTCCGACAGCTTGTAGGGCAGTTCTTC.

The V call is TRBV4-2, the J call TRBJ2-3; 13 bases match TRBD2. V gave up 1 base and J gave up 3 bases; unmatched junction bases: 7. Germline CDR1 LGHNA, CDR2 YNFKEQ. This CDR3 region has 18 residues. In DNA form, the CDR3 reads TGTGCCAGCAGCCAAGTGGGGACTAGCGGGATTTGGACAGATACGCAGTATTTT. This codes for CASSQVGTSGIWTDTQYF.

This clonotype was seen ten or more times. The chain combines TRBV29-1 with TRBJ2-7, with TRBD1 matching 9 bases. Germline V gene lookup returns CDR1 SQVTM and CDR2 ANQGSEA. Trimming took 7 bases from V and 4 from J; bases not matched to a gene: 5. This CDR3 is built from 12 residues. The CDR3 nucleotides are TGCAGCGCCTGGGACAGGGAGTACGAGCAGTACTTC. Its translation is CSAWDREYEQYF.

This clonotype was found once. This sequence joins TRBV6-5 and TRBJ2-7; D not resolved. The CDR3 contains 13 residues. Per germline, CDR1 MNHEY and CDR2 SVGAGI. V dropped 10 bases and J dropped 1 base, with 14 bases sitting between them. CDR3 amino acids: CATNDGSSYEQYF. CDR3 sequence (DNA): TGTGCCACCAACGACGGGTCGTCCTACGAGCAGTACTTC.

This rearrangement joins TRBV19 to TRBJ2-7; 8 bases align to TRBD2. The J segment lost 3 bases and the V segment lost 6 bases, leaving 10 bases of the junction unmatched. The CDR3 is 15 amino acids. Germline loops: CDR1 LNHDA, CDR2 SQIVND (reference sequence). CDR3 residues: CASSGPGLGDYEQYF. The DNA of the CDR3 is TGTGCCAGTAGCGGTCCGGGACTAGGGGACTACGAGCAGTACTTC.

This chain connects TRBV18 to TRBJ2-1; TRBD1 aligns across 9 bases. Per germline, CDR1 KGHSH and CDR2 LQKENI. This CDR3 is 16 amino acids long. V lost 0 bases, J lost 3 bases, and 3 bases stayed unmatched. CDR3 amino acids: CASSPPRQGDYNEQFF. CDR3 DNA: TGTGCCAGCTCACCACCGAGACAGGGGGACTACAATGAGCAGTTCTTC.

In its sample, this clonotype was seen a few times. The CDR3, as DNA: TGTGCCATCAGTGAGTCGCTCGAGGGTGGCACTGAAGCTTTCTTT. Translating gives CAISESLEGGTEAFF. The V gene is TRBV10-3, the J gene TRBJ1-1; D uncertain. Trimming removed 0 bases from V and 4 bases from J, with 12 bases in between. The CDR3 is 15 amino acids. Germline loops: CDR1 ENHRY, CDR2 SYGVKD.

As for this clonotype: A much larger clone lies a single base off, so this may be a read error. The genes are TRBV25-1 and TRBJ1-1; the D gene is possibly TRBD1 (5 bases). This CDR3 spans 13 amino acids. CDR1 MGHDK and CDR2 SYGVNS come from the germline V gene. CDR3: CASSVGGEVAALF. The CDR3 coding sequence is TGTGCCAGCAGTGTCGGGGGGGAGGTGGCGGCTCTCTTT. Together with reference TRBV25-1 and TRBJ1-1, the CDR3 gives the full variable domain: EADIYQTPRYLVIGTGKKITLECSQTMGHDKMYWYQQDPGMELHLIHYSYGVNSTEKGDLSSESTVSRIRTEHFPLTLESARPSHTSQYLCASSVGGEVAALFGQGTRLTVV.

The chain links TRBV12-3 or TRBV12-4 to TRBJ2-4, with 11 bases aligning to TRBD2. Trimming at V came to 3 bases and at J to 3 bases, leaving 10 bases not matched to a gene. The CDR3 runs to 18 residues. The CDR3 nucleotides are TGTGCCAGCAGTTTTTTAGCGGGGGGGGATCGGGGCAAAAACATTCAGTACTTC. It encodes CASSFLAGGDRGKNIQYF.

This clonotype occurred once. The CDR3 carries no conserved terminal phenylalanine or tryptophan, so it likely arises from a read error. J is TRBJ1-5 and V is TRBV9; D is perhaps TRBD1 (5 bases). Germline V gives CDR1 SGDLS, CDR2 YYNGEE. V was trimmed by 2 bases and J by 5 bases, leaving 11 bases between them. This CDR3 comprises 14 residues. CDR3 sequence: CASSVGREDQPQHC. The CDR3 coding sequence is TGTGCCAGCAGCGTCGGCAGGGAGGATCAGCCCCAGCATTGT.

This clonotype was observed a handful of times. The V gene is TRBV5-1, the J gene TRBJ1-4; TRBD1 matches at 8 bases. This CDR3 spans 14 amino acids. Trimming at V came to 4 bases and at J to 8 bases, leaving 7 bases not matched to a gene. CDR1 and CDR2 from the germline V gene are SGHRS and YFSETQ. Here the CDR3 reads CASSRQGLREKLFF. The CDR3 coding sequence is TGCGCCAGCAGCCGACAGGGGTTGAGGGAAAAACTGTTTTTT.

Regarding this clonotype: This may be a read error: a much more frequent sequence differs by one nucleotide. Written as DNA, the CDR3 is TGCGCCAGCAGCCAAGTAATCGGGGTTGAAAAACTGCTTTTT. Protein: CASSQVIGVEKLLF. J is TRBJ1-4 and V is TRBV4-3; the D is unclear. Germline loops: CDR1 LGHNA, CDR2 YSLEER. CDR3 size: 14 residues.

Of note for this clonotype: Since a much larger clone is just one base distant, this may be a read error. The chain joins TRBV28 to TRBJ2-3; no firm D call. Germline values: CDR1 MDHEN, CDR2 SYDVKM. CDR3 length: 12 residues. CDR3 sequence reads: CACSRDSDTQYF. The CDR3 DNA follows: TGTGCCTGCAGTAGGGATTCGGATACGCAGTATTTT.

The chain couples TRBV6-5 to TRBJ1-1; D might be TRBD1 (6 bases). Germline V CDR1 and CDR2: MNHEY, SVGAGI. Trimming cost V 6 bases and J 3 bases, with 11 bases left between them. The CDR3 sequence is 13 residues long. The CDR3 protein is CASRRGGDTEAFF. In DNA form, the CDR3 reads TGTGCCAGCAGAAGGGGGGGCGACACTGAAGCTTTCTTT.

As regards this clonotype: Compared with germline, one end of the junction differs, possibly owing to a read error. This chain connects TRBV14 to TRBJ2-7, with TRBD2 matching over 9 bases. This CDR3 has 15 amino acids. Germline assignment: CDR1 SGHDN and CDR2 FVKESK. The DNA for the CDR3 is TGTGCCAGCAGCGCGGGGCTAGCGGGAACCTACAAGCAATACTTC. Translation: CASSAGLAGTYKQYF. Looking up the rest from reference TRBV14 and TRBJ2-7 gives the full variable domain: EAGVTQFPSHSVIEKGQTVTLRCDPISGHDNLYWYRRVMGKEIKFLLHFVKESKQDESGMPNNRFLAERTGGTYSTLKVQPAELEDSGVYFCASSAGLAGTYKQYFGPGTRLTVT.

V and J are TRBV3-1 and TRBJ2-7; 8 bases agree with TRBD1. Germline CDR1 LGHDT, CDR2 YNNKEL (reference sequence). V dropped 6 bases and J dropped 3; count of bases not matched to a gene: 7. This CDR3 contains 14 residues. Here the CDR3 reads CASSLLDRDYEQYF. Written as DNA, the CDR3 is TGTGCCAGCAGTTTACTGGACAGGGACTACGAGCAGTACTTC.

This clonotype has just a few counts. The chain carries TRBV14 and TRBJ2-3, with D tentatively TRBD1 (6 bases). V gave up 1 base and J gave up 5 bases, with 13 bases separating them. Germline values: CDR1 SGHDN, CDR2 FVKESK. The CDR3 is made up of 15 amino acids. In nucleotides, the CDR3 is TGTGCCAGCAGCCAAGGCTATGGGGGACAAGATACGCAGTATTTT. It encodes CASSQGYGGQDTQYF.

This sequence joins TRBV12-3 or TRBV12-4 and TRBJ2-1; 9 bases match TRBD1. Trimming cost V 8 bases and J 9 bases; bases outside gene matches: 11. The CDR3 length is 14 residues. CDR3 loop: CASRPGQGLVEQFF. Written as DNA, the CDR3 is TGTGCCAGCCGCCCGGGACAGGGCCTTGTTGAGCAGTTCTTC.